This TCR beta chain was identified during a study of cytomegalovirus exposure and HLA in healthy donors. A multiplex PCR was run with 60 Vbeta primers and 13 Jbeta primers. Repertoires were generated with immunoSEQ multiplex PCR, while TCRdb's copy carries only in-frame clones and drops some. The table records around 150,000 clones, approximately 80% of them present only once. V lost 2 bases to trimming and J lost 9 bases, with 20 bases between them. CDR1 is ENHRY and CDR2 is SYGVKD in the germline V gene. The CDR3 totals 16 residues. This chain joins TRBV10-3 and TRBJ2-1, with D perhaps matching TRBD2 (5 bases). Material for sequencing was PBMCs. The sequence came from a man younger than 45 in good health and CMV-seronegative. CDR3 coding DNA: TGTGCCATCAGTGAGGGAGTAGCGCCAACCGAGAGTGAGCAGTTCTTC. This sequence encodes CAISEGVAPTESEQFF.